The 6 T cell receptor beta chains below come from one sample, sequenced in a study of post-analysis software for immune sequencing data. Their antigens are not known. Study-wide results and limits: The five TRBV segments detected at higher frequency in patients than in controls included TRBV5-6, TRBV5-1 and TRBV20-1.

Sequencing libraries made from TCR beta cDNA carried unique molecular identifiers. TCRdb itself ran the PCR reads through MiXCR, one entry per CDR3 protein. The sample shows hundreds of thousands of distinct CDR3 sequences, 59% of them seen only once. The specimen sequenced was blood. The source of these receptors is a girl aged 2 to 9 with multiple sclerosis.

The CDR3 DNA sequence: TGCAGTGCACGTCATAGGGAAAACTATGGCTACACCTTC. Its translation is CSARHRENYGYTF. J is TRBJ1-2 and V is TRBV20-1; no clear D gene. The CDR3 loop spans 13 amino acids. V was shortened by 6 bases and J by 2 bases, with 13 bases between the two germline ends. Germline CDR1 reads DFQATT; CDR2 reads SNEGSKA (reference sequence).

The V and J genes are TRBV10-3 and TRBJ2-1; D is perhaps TRBD1 (6 bases). The CDR3 loop spans 15 amino acids. Germline V gene data show CDR1 as ENHRY and CDR2 as SYGVKD. The ends were cut back, 6 bases at V and 3 bases at J, with 15 bases in the middle. The CDR3 reads CAIRQGSRGYNEQFF. DNA for the CDR3: TGTGCCATCAGACAGGGATCCAGGGGCTACAATGAGCAGTTCTTC.

The gene calls are TRBV20-1 and TRBJ2-1; 12 bases are a match to TRBD2. CDR1 and CDR2 (germline): DFQATT, SNEGSKA (reference sequence). The V gene end was trimmed by 1 base and the J gene end by 5 bases; junction bases not matched to a gene: 3. CDR3 length: 15 residues. This CDR3 is CSARGLAGGDNEQFF. In DNA, the CDR3 is TGCAGTGCTAGAGGGCTAGCGGGAGGGGACAATGAGCAGTTCTTC.

This chain uses TRBV2 with TRBJ2-7; 8 positions agree with TRBD1. J lost 4 bases, V lost 6 bases, and 8 bases had no gene match. Germline V gene data show CDR1 as SNHLY and CDR2 as FYNNEI. This CDR3 comprises 14 residues. The CDR3 loop is CASRSGQGWYEQYF. The CDR3 DNA reads as TGTGCCAGCAGATCAGGACAGGGTTGGTACGAGCAGTACTTC.

The chain carries TRBV5-1 and TRBJ2-3, with unresolved D. The length of the CDR3 is 15 residues. With 2 bases removed from V and 6 bases from J, the gap between germline ends came to 16 bases. Germline V CDR1 and CDR2: SGHRS, YFSETQ. CDR3 protein: CASSLARRRMDTQYF. Written as DNA, the CDR3 is TGCGCCAGCAGCTTAGCGAGAAGAAGAATGGATACGCAGTATTTT. Using reference TRBV5-1 and TRBJ2-3 for the parts outside the CDR3, the full variable domain is KAGVTQTPRYLIKTRGQQVTLSCSPISGHRSVSWYQQTPGQGLQFLFEYFSETQRNKGNFPGRFSGRQFSNSRSEMNVSTLELGDSALYLCASSLARRRMDTQYFGPGTRLTVL.

This clonotype was picked up a small number of times. The gene calls are TRBV3-1 and TRBJ1-2; maybe TRBD1 (5 bases). The CDR3 covers 14 residues. V lost 0 bases and J 5 bases, leaving 10 bases between the germline ends. Germline V gene data show CDR1 as LGHDT and CDR2 as YNNKEL (reference sequence). The CDR3, as DNA: TGTGCCAGCAGCCAAGAAAGTCCAGGGTATGGCTACACCTTC. Translation gives CASSQESPGYGYTF.